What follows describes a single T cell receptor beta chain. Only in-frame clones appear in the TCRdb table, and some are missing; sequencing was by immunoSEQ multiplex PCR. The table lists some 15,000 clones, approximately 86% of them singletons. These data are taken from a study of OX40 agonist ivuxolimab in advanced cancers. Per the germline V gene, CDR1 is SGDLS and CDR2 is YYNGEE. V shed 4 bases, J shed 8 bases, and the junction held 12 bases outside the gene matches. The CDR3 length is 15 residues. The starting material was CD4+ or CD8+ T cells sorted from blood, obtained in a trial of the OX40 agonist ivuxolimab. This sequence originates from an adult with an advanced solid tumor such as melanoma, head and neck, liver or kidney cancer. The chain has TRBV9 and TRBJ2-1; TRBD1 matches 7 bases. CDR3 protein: CASSPQTGSLYEQFF. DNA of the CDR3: TGTGCCAGCAGCCCCCAGACAGGGTCTCTGTATGAGCAGTTCTTC.